A single TCR beta chain is shown here with its context. This entry belongs to a study of blood T cell repertoires in COVID-19. Overall study: Sources were T cells, B-cell-depleted T cells, or PBMCs; the material itself was cDNA or gDNA.

The CDR3 covers 17 residues. The germline CDR1 and CDR2 sequences are SGHNT and YENEEA. The V gene lost 1 base and the J gene lost 7 bases, with 22 bases spanning the gap. In the original processing: The assay estimated nucleated cells by amplifying reference gene primers. The data were produced by immunoSEQ multiplex PCR, yet TCRdb's version contains in-frame clones alone and is incomplete. V, J and clone size are those of that table, while D and trimming were read from the DNA. The sample includes approximately 200,000 clones, approximately 80% seen only once; the top ten take 6.5% to 9%. The receptor comes from a woman aged 50 to 60 with acute or convalescent COVID-19. The sample comprised peripheral blood. The chain is built from TRBV11-3 and TRBJ1-2; D is unclear. CDR3 sequence: CASSLGVPGNQSIGYTF. The DNA for the CDR3 is TGTGCCAGCAGCTTAGGGGTCCCGGGGAACCAATCGATTGGCTACACCTTC.